The present T cell receptor (beta chain) was sequenced within a study of cytomegalovirus exposure and HLA in healthy donors. Whole-study findings and limits: A later analysis linked more than 15,000 TCR beta sequences to HLA alleles at 0.05 false discovery rate. CMV serostatus was the sole immune exposure data available.

The CDR3 loop spans 14 amino acids. Germline V lookup: CDR1 LNHDA, CDR2 SQIVND (reference sequence). V lost 5 bases and J lost 4, with 14 bases in between. As for this clone: Its antigen is still unknown.

Donors sampled were nominally healthy, though unrecorded immune exposures were likely. It was with 60 Vbeta and 13 Jbeta primers that the PCR ran. Produced via immunoSEQ multiplex PCR; TCRdb's table is partial and in-frame only. The sample lists approximately 110,000 clones; 79% were seen once. The sequenced sample was PBMCs. The sequence derives from a woman in her thirties or forties in good health and CMV-seronegative. The chain is built from TRBV19 and TRBJ1-1; unclear D gene. Here the CDR3 reads CASSAEELITEAFF. Here the CDR3 DNA reads TGTGCCAGTAGTGCCGAGGAGTTGATCACTGAAGCTTTCTTT.